Reported below is one T cell receptor beta chain. PCR was run on genomic DNA. Amplification of the beta chain CDR3 used 30 forward and 13 reverse multiplex primers. MiXCR was run by TCRdb on the multiplex PCR reads, yielding one entry per CDR3 protein. The top ten hold approximately 14% of the sample, which has more than 250,000 distinct CDR3 sequences, 40% to 50% seen once. The record originates from a study of type 1 and type 2 diabetes patients. Germline-derived CDR1 and CDR2 are WNHNN and SYGVQD (reference sequence). V lost 6 bases, J lost 10 bases, and 8 bases stayed unmatched. This CDR3 region has 12 residues.

The sequencing sample was made of peripheral blood mononuclear cells (PBMCs). The receptor was derived from a man younger than 30 with type 2 diabetes. The rearrangement links TRBV10-1 to TRBJ1-1, with 7 positions matching TRBD1. The CDR3 is CASSSGQRRAFF. The CDR3 DNA reads as TGCGCCAGCAGCTCGGGACAGCGGAGAGCTTTCTTT.